The 28 T cell receptor beta chains listed next were all sequenced from one sample in a study of blood T cells in healthy people across ages. A J-beta primer mix and a sample-barcoded 5' primer were used in a second PCR of roughly 7 to 12 cycles. MiXCR was run by TCRdb on the 5' RACE reads, yielding one entry per CDR3 protein. Among some 1.6 million distinct CDR3 sequences, 30% to 35% were seen once, and the ten largest hold around 10%. The sample was blood. These receptors were obtained from a woman under 40 in good health.

Comments on this clonotype: An end of the junction does not agree with germline; a read error may underlie this. V and J are TRBV11-2 and TRBJ2-3; D is undetermined. The CDR3 extends over 14 amino acids. Germline V gene sequence: CDR1 SGHAT, CDR2 FQNNGV. This chain's CDR3 is CTSSLETPRDTQYF. DNA of the CDR3: TGTACCAGCAGCTTAGAGACACCCCGGGATACGCAGTATTTT.

This clonotype was detected a few times. The genes are TRBV7-9 and TRBJ2-1; D remains ambiguous. Germline CDR1 is SEHNR and CDR2 is FQNEAQ (reference sequence). Trimming stripped 6 bases from V and 8 bases from J, with 17 bases between. The CDR3 length is 14 residues. CDR3 DNA sequence: TGTGCCAGCAGTTTCTCGGGCTCGAAGGATGAGCAGTTCTTC. It is translated as CASSFSGSKDEQFF.

In this sample, this clonotype turned up once. The V and J genes are TRBV20-1 and TRBJ2-1, with 9 bases aligning to TRBD2. This CDR3 is 15 amino acids long. Unmatched junction bases numbered 5, after V lost 1 base and J lost 4 bases. Germline V gene lookup returns CDR1 DFQATT and CDR2 SNEGSKA (reference sequence). The CDR3 region has the DNA TGCAGTGCTAGAGTCCCCCTAGCGGGGTACAATGAGCAGTTCTTC. Its protein product is CSARVPLAGYNEQFF.

About this clonotype itself: A junction end diverges from the germline sequence, so it may reflect a read error. The chain joins TRBV28 to TRBJ2-1, with a weak D call TRBD2 (5 bases). The CDR3 has 15 residues. Germline V gene lookup returns CDR1 MDHEN and CDR2 SYDVKM. The CDR3 spells CAGSLEASRYNEQFF. The CDR3, as DNA: TGTGCCGGCAGTTTAGAGGCTAGCCGCTACAATGAGCAGTTCTTC.

The rearrangement joins TRBV18 to TRBJ2-7; 9 bases fit TRBD1. J lost 5 bases, V lost 5 bases, and 7 bases had no gene match. Germline lookup yields CDR1 KGHSH and CDR2 LQKENI. The CDR3 runs 14 residues. CDR3 DNA: TGTGCCAGCTCATCCCGGGACAGGGCCCACGAGCAGTACTTC. It is translated as CASSSRDRAHEQYF. Together with reference TRBV18 and TRBJ2-7, the CDR3 gives the full variable domain: NAGVMQNPRHLVRRRGQEARLRCSPMKGHSHVYWYRQLPEEGLKFMVYLQKENIIDESGMPKERFSAEFPKEGPSILRIQQVVRGDSAAYFCASSSRDRAHEQYFGPGTRLTVT.

This chain connects TRBV28 to TRBJ2-7; 8 nucleotides agree with TRBD2. Germline lookup yields CDR1 MDHEN and CDR2 SYDVKM. CDR3 length: 14 residues. The V segment lost 3 bases and the J segment 7 bases; nucleotides outside the gene matches: 8. CDR3 coding DNA: TGTGCCAGCAGTTTTGGTAGCGGGACGGGGGAGCAGTACTTC. Residues: CASSFGSGTGEQYF.

The chain links TRBV29-1 to TRBJ2-3; either TRBD1 or TRBD2 may supply D (5 bases each). CDR1 and CDR2 from the germline V gene are SQVTM and ANQGSEA. Between the trimmed V and J ends, which lost 3 bases and 3 bases, there was a span of 10 bases. There are 13 residues in the CDR3. The CDR3 coding sequence is TGCAGCGTTGATGGGGGTAGGACAGATACGCAGTATTTT. Residues: CSVDGGRTDTQYF.

The rearrangement joins TRBV3-1 to TRBJ2-3; 8 bases line up with TRBD2. Losses at the gene ends were 4 bases for V and 1 base for J; bases not matched to a gene: 10. This CDR3 has 17 residues. Germline lookup yields CDR1 LGHDT and CDR2 YNNKEL (reference sequence). In nucleotides, the CDR3 is TGTGCCAGCAGCCGTACCCCACCGACTAGCGGCACAGATACGCAGTATTTT. Protein product: CASSRTPPTSGTDTQYF.

In this sample, this clonotype turned up a few times. The chain couples TRBV2 to TRBJ2-7; a possible D gene is TRBD2 (6 bases). Trimming cost V 8 bases and J 6 bases, with 17 bases left between them. The CDR3 is 13 residues long. Germline V gene sequence: CDR1 SNHLY, CDR2 FYNNEI. In DNA, the CDR3 is TGTGCCAGCGGGAGCGGGCCCTTAGTCGAGCAGTACTTC. It yields the protein CASGSGPLVEQYF.

This clonotype came up once. J is TRBJ2-2 and V is TRBV7-3; D gene ambiguous. Germline lookup yields CDR1 SGHTA and CDR2 FQGTGA. The CDR3 runs to 14 residues. V lost 4 bases and J lost 6, with 12 bases in between. The CDR3 spells CASSSGVRSGELFF. The CDR3 DNA sequence: TGTGCCAGCAGCTCAGGAGTAAGGTCCGGGGAGCTGTTTTTT.

This rearrangement joins TRBV5-1 to TRBJ1-1, with D unclear. This CDR3 is 13 amino acids long. Trimming took off 4 bases at V and 1 base at J, with 8 bases between the two ends. Looked up from germline, CDR1 is SGHRS and CDR2 is YFSETQ. In DNA, the CDR3 is TGCGCCAGCAGCGGGCCACCGAACACTGAAGCTTTCTTT. Translated: CASSGPPNTEAFF.

This clonotype turned up a few times. The chain couples TRBV7-8 to TRBJ2-1; 7 bases are a match to TRBD2. The length of the CDR3 is 14 residues. Looked up from germline, CDR1 is SGHVS and CDR2 is FQNEAQ. J gave up 6 bases and V 2 bases, and 4 bases lay outside the gene matches. CDR3 in DNA: TGTGCCAGCAGCTTACCATGGACTAGCAATGAGCAGTTCTTC. Its protein is CASSLPWTSNEQFF.

The sample holds a few counts of this clonotype. The chain couples TRBV20-1 to TRBJ1-1; maybe TRBD1 (5 bases). CDR1 and CDR2 from the germline V gene are DFQATT and SNEGSKA (reference sequence). The V gene lost 3 bases and the J gene lost 1 base, with 9 bases spanning the gap. This CDR3 is built from 13 residues. As DNA, the CDR3 is TGCAGTGCTAGGGGACCGACGAACACTGAAGCTTTCTTT. Its protein product is CSARGPTNTEAFF.

J is TRBJ1-2 and V is TRBV5-1; D gene unclear. The ends were cut back, 0 bases at V and 9 bases at J, with 9 bases in the middle. The CDR3 loop spans 12 amino acids. Germline V CDR1 and CDR2: SGHRS, YFSETQ. CDR3 DNA: TGCGCCAGCAGCTTGGAAAAGGCGAGCTACACCTTC. This codes for CASSLEKASYTF. Using reference TRBV5-1 and TRBJ1-2 for the parts outside the CDR3, the full variable domain is KAGVTQTPRYLIKTRGQQVTLSCSPISGHRSVSWYQQTPGQGLQFLFEYFSETQRNKGNFPGRFSGRQFSNSRSEMNVSTLELGDSALYLCASSLEKASYTFGSGTRLTVV.

This clonotype was detected a few times. The gene calls are TRBV7-8 and TRBJ2-7; D not resolved. The ends were cut back, 1 base at V and 3 bases at J, with 10 bases in the middle. There are 14 residues in the CDR3. Germline V CDR1 and CDR2: SGHVS, FQNEAQ. The CDR3, as DNA: TGTGCCAGCAGCTTAGAGTCCAGACACTACGAGCAGTACTTC. Its translation: CASSLESRHYEQYF.

This clonotype was counted many times. The J gene is TRBJ2-7, the V gene TRBV20-1; D is uncertain. Deletions cut 7 bases from V and 5 bases from J, with 9 bases between. There are 10 residues in the CDR3. Germline assignment: CDR1 DFQATT and CDR2 SNEGSKA (reference sequence). This chain's CDR3 is CSVQAHEQYF. The DNA of the CDR3 is TGCAGTGTCCAGGCTCACGAGCAGTACTTC.

The gene calls are TRBV5-1 and TRBJ2-7; D is perhaps TRBD1 (6 bases). Germline values: CDR1 SGHRS, CDR2 YFSETQ. The V end was cut by 3 bases, the J end by 2 bases, with 15 bases between. The CDR3 loop spans 15 amino acids. The CDR3 loop is CASSSAGVWAYEQYF. CDR3 bases: TGCGCCAGCAGCTCAGCAGGGGTTTGGGCCTACGAGCAGTACTTC.

This clonotype was observed at least ten times. The DNA for the CDR3 is TGTGCCAGCAGCCAAGTGGCGGGGGCTACATCTACGCAGTATTTT. The encoded protein is CASSQVAGATSTQYF. The V gene is TRBV4-2, the J gene TRBJ2-3, with D tentatively TRBD2 (7 bases). Looked up from germline, CDR1 is LGHNA and CDR2 is YNFKEQ. The ends were cut back, 1 base at V and 8 bases at J, with 16 bases in the middle. The length of the CDR3 is 15 residues.

This clonotype has more than one count but fewer than ten. This may come from a read error, since a much larger clone is one base off. V is TRBV20-1 and J is TRBJ2-7; D is unclear. The V gene's germline CDR1 is DFQATT and CDR2 SNEGSKA (reference sequence). The CDR3 has 12 amino acids. V was shortened by 2 bases and J by 1 base, with 6 bases between the two germline ends. This chain's CDR3 is CSARSESYEQYF. DNA of the CDR3: TGCAGTGCTAGATCGGAGTCCTACGAGCAGTACTTC.

This clonotype was observed a handful of times. The chain uses TRBV3-1 and TRBJ2-5; D possibly corresponds to TRBD2 (7 bases). V lost 4 bases to trimming and J lost 1 base, with 16 bases between them. Germline lookup yields CDR1 LGHDT and CDR2 YNNKEL (reference sequence). The CDR3 runs 16 residues. The CDR3 region is CASSLEGGLLQETQYF. The DNA for the CDR3 is TGTGCCAGCAGCCTAGAAGGGGGACTACTCCAAGAGACCCAGTACTTC.

This chain uses TRBV12-3 or TRBV12-4 with TRBJ2-3; TRBD2 matches at 12 bases. The CDR3 consists of 16 residues. The trim removed 0 bases at V and 6 bases at J, leaving 4 bases unmatched. CDR3 DNA sequence: TGTGCCAGCAGTTTAGCTCTAGCGGGGGGGCGGGATACGCAGTATTTT. The encoded protein is CASSLALAGGRDTQYF.

The chain has TRBV18 and TRBJ2-1; 9 bases match TRBD2. Germline V CDR1 and CDR2: KGHSH, LQKENI. Trimming removed 2 bases from V and 7 bases from J; junction bases left unmatched: 6. The CDR3 has 15 amino acids. CDR3 in DNA: TGTGCCAGCTCACCAAGTAGCGGGGGATCGAATGAGCAGTTCTTC. As protein: CASSPSSGGSNEQFF.

The rearrangement joins TRBV28 to TRBJ1-1; tentatively, D is TRBD1 (5 bases). There are 16 residues in the CDR3. V lost 3 bases, J lost 0 bases, and 14 bases lay in between. Germline V gene sequence: CDR1 MDHEN, CDR2 SYDVKM. CDR3 sequence reads: CASSFSGGEMNTEAFF. CDR3 DNA: TGTGCCAGCAGTTTTTCCGGGGGAGAGATGAACACTGAAGCTTTCTTT.

This clonotype occurred a few times. The chain combines TRBV12-3 or TRBV12-4 with TRBJ1-6; a possible D gene is TRBD1 (5 bases). The V and J ends lost 6 bases and 2 bases respectively, with 14 bases between them. The CDR3 runs to 16 residues. CDR3 amino acids: CASSYADIAYNSPLHF. CDR3 coding DNA: TGTGCCAGCAGCTATGCGGACATCGCCTATAATTCACCCCTCCACTTT.

This clonotype was seen only a few times. The CDR3 region has the DNA TGTGCCAGCAGTTTAGTGGGGACAGTGTACTTC. Its translation is CASSLVGTVYF. This chain connects TRBV12-3 or TRBV12-4 to TRBJ2-7; 7 bases are shared with TRBD1. This CDR3 is built from 11 residues. V lost 1 base, J lost 12 bases, and 3 bases stayed unmatched.

The chain is built from TRBV28 and TRBJ2-7, with 7 bases fitting TRBD1. J gave up 2 bases and V 6 bases, and 4 bases lay outside the gene matches. The CDR3 length is 13 residues. Germline V gene data show CDR1 as MDHEN and CDR2 as SYDVKM. The CDR3, as DNA: TGTGCCAGCAGAGGGACAGCAACCTACGAGCAGTACTTC. Protein sequence: CASRGTATYEQYF.

Ten or more counts support this clonotype. The rearrangement joins TRBV4-2 to TRBJ1-6; D is unclear. The CDR3 consists of 17 residues. Germline assignment: CDR1 LGHNA and CDR2 YNFKEQ. V was clipped by 0 bases and J by 0 bases, with 9 bases between them. Written as DNA, the CDR3 is TGTGCCAGCAGCCAAGATCCCCTAAGCTCCTATAATTCACCCCTCCACTTT. Translating it yields CASSQDPLSSYNSPLHF.

This clonotype was detected once. The CDR3 bases are TGTGCCAGCAGCCCCCACCGGGATCAACGCACAGATACGCAGTATTTT. Protein: CASSPHRDQRTDTQYF. The V call is TRBV7-9, the J call TRBJ2-3; D is perhaps TRBD2 (5 bases). CDR1 SEHNR and CDR2 FQNEAQ come from the germline V gene (reference sequence). The V gene lost 5 bases and the J gene lost 1 base, with 16 bases spanning the gap. The CDR3 extends over 16 amino acids.